A selection of T cell receptor beta chains follows, all from one sample in a study of human T cells and chemical hapten exposure. Each CDR3 protein is one row after TCRdb ran MiXCR on the RACE reads. Altogether some 49,000 distinct CDR3 sequences are present, 8% to 9.5% being singletons, with the ten largest covering roughly 4%. The sample in question was whole blood, obtained in connection with sensitization to the hapten diphenylcyclopropenone (DPC). All receptors come from a woman aged 50 to 65 with alopecia areata. Some clones in this sample may be carry-over from other donors' samples. The CDR3 runs from the conserved cysteine through the conserved F or W. The D gene is left open where the match is weak. For some rows the clone size is stated as once, few or many, or as a class when expanded; others skip it.

V gene	clone size	J gene	D gene	CDR3 DNA	CDR3 protein
TRBV7-6	-	TRBJ2-2	-	TGTGCCAGCAGCTTAGCGGGACCGAATCTAGGGGAGCTGTTTTTT	CASSLAGPNLGELFF
TRBV29-1	many	TRBJ2-2	-	TGCAGCGTTGAAGTGTCGGGGAACACCGGGGAGCTGTTTTTT	CSVEVSGNTGELFF
TRBV20-1	many	TRBJ2-2	TRBD2	TGCAGTGCTAGAGATAAAACTAGCGGGAGACACACCGGGGAGCTGTTTTTT	CSARDKTSGRHTGELFF
TRBV7-8	-	TRBJ2-1	-	TGTGCCAGCTTGGACTATTACAATGAGCAGTTCTTC	CASLDYYNEQFF
TRBV11-3	many	TRBJ2-3	TRBD2	TGTGCCAGCAGCGCGGGAGGACGCACAGATACGCAGTATTTT	CASSAGGRTDTQYF
TRBV28	many	TRBJ2-5	TRBD1	TGTGCCAGCAGGAAACAGGGGGTAGGAGAGACCCAGTACTTC	CASRKQGVGETQYF
TRBV29-1	-	TRBJ1-1	TRBD1	TGCAGGCAGGGGGCGGGGAACACTGAAGCTTTCTTT	CRQGAGNTEAFF
TRBV6-5	few	TRBJ2-3	-	TGTGCCAGCAGCCCCAGGGTTCCAGATACGCAGTATTTT	CASSPRVPDTQYF
TRBV7-2	-	TRBJ2-7	TRBD2	TGTGCCAGCAGCTCGGGACTAGCGGGAGGGGCCCACGAGCAGTACTTC	CASSSGLAGGAHEQYF
TRBV5-4	many	TRBJ2-1	-	TGTGCCAGCAGCGGACGGAATCAGGGAAGGGTCAATGAGCAGTTCTTC	CASSGRNQGRVNEQFF
TRBV7-6	-	TRBJ2-7	TRBD2	TGTGCCAGCAGATCGGGACTAGCGGGGCCCTACGAGCAGTACTTC	CASRSGLAGPYEQYF
TRBV20-1	many	TRBJ1-2	-	TGCAGTGTTGCGCTGGGGGGCTATGGCTACACCTTC	CSVALGGYGYTF
TRBV27	few	TRBJ2-7	-	TGTGCCAGCAGGGGGGCCAGCTCCTACGAGCAGTACTTC	CASRGASSYEQYF
TRBV20-1	few	TRBJ2-7	TRBD2	TGCAGTGCTTCCCTAGCGGGAGCCCCCCACGAGCAGTACTTC	CSASLAGAPHEQYF
TRBV6-5	many	TRBJ2-5	-	TGTGCCAGCAGTTACTTAGAGACCCAGTACTTC	CASSYLETQYF
TRBV5-4	few	TRBJ2-2	TRBD1	TGTGCCAGCAGCGGTCCTGGACAGGGGTACACCGGGGAGCTGTTTTTT	CASSGPGQGYTGELFF
TRBV7-2	few	TRBJ1-6	-	TGTGCCAGCAGCTTAGACGGTGGAATAATAGGGATTTCACCCCTCCACTTT	CASSLDGGIIGISPLHF
TRBV3-1	many	TRBJ1-6	-	TGTGCCAGCAGCCAAGGGTTCAATAATTCACCCCTCCACTTT	CASSQGFNNSPLHF
TRBV7-8	many	TRBJ2-7	TRBD2	TGTGCCAGCAGCTTCGTCTCTAGCGGGAGTACGTTCTACGAGCAGTACTTC	CASSFVSSGSTFYEQYF
TRBV7-2	many	TRBJ2-2	TRBD2	TGTGCCAGCAAAACAATAGCGGGATCAAACACCGGGGAGCTGTTTTTT	CASKTIAGSNTGELFF
TRBV28	many	TRBJ1-5	TRBD1	TGTGCCAGCAGTGAGCGGGACAGGGGGAATCAGCCCCAGCATTTT	CASSERDRGNQPQHF
TRBV7-6	many	TRBJ2-7	-	TGTGCCAGCAGCCCGCGAGGGACCTACGAGCAGTACTTC	CASSPRGTYEQYF
TRBV7-2	many	TRBJ2-3	TRBD1	TGTGCCAGCAGCTTTTGGGACAGGGATAACACAGATACGCAGTATTTT	CASSFWDRDNTDTQYF
TRBV20-1	many	TRBJ2-1	TRBD2	TGCAGTGCTAAGCGGGAGGTGAACTACAATGAGCAGTTCTTC	CSAKREVNYNEQFF
TRBV20-1	many	TRBJ2-1	-	TGCAGTGCTAGAGATCAGGGACCAAGAGAGCAGTTCTTC	CSARDQGPREQFF
TRBV28	few	TRBJ2-1	-	TGTGCCAGCAGTTTAATCAATGAGCAGTTCTTC	CASSLINEQFF
TRBV5-1	many	TRBJ2-2	-	TGCGCCAGCAGTTTACCAGAGGACTTTTCCTTCGGGGAGCTGTTTTTT	CASSLPEDFSFGELFF
TRBV12-3/TRBV12-4	few	TRBJ2-7	TRBD2	TGTGCCAGCAGTCCCGGACTAGCGGGAGTGAAAGAGCAGTACTTC	CASSPGLAGVKEQYF
TRBV18	few	TRBJ1-1	TRBD1	TGTGCCAGCTCACAAGGGGGACAGGGGAACACTGAAGCTTTCTTT	CASSQGGQGNTEAFF
TRBV4-1	few	TRBJ1-1	-	TGCGCCAGCAGTAGTCCGACGGTTCGTACTGAAGCTTTCTTT	CASSSPTVRTEAFF
TRBV6-2/TRBV6-3	many	TRBJ2-1	TRBD2	TGTGCCAGCAGTTACCCTCCTAGGACTAGCGGGAGTATCGATGAGCAGTTCTTC	CASSYPPRTSGSIDEQFF
TRBV11-2	many	TRBJ2-3	-	TGTGCCAGCAGACGAGGAGCAGGGACTAGCACAGATACGCAGTATTTT	CASRRGAGTSTDTQYF
TRBV2	few	TRBJ2-1	TRBD1	TGTGCCAGCAGACCCAGGGGGTCGTACAATGAGCAGTTCTTC	CASRPRGSYNEQFF
TRBV18	many	TRBJ1-5	-	TGTGCCAGCTCGCCCCCCCAGGGGAATCAGCCCCAGCATTTT	CASSPPQGNQPQHF
TRBV20-1	few	TRBJ1-1	-	TGCAGTGCCCACCCCATGGGATACAACCTTGAAGCTTTCTTT	CSAHPMGYNLEAFF
TRBV6-5	many	TRBJ1-1	-	TGTGCCAGCAGTTACGGGCTTATGAACACTGAAGCTTTCTTT	CASSYGLMNTEAFF
TRBV7-6	-	TRBJ1-2	-	TGTGCCAGCAGCCGCCAGGCTGGAGTTAACTATGGCTACACCTTC	CASSRQAGVNYGYTF
TRBV20-1	few	TRBJ1-5	-	TGCAGTGCGGAAAGCAATCAGCCCCAGCATTTT	CSAESNQPQHF
TRBV2	many	TRBJ2-7	TRBD2	TGTGCCAGAGGACTAGCGGGCGCCGCCTACGAGCAGTACTTC	CARGLAGAAYEQYF
TRBV7-9	many	TRBJ2-7	TRBD2	TGTGCCAGCAGCCAACTAGCGGGTGACGCAAGCTCCTACGAGCAGTACTTC	CASSQLAGDASSYEQYF
TRBV28	-	TRBJ2-4	-	TGTGCCAGCAGTGAGGGGGGACCCAAAAACATTCAGTACTTC	CASSEGGPKNIQYF
TRBV20-1	many	TRBJ2-5	TRBD1	TGCAGTGCTGTGGGACAGAAAGAGACCCAGTACTTC	CSAVGQKETQYF
TRBV25-1	-	TRBJ1-1	-	TGTGCCAGCAGTGGACCAAGACACACTGAAGCTTTCTTT	CASSGPRHTEAFF
TRBV6-2/TRBV6-3	many	TRBJ2-2	TRBD1	TGTGCCAGCAGCTATGACAGGGGTCGACGGGTCACCGGGGAGCTGTTTTTT	CASSYDRGRRVTGELFF
TRBV7-9	many	TRBJ2-1	TRBD2	TGTGCCAGCAACCCACTAGCGCCTGAGCAGTTCTTC	CASNPLAPEQFF
TRBV27	many	TRBJ1-1	-	TGTGCCAGCAGTTTAGGGGACAAGAACACTGAAGCTTTCTTT	CASSLGDKNTEAFF
TRBV4-1	-	TRBJ1-2	-	TGCGCCAGCAGCCAAGAACCGGTCAGGCCGAGAGGCTACACCTTC	CASSQEPVRPRGYTF
TRBV7-2	many	TRBJ1-1	-	TGTGCCAGCAGTCATGCAGGGCTCATGAACACTGAAGCTTTCTTT	CASSHAGLMNTEAFF
TRBV20-1	many	TRBJ2-7	TRBD1	TGCAGTGCCTCACCGGACAGGTCCTACGAGCAGTACTTC	CSASPDRSYEQYF
TRBV27	many	TRBJ1-1	-	TGTGCCAGCAGTTCGAGGACAGAGCCCAACACTGAAGCTTTCTTT	CASSSRTEPNTEAFF
TRBV27	few	TRBJ2-7	-	TGTGCCAGCAGTTTATTTCAGGGGAGCTACGAGCAGTACTTC	CASSLFQGSYEQYF
TRBV4-1	many	TRBJ2-1	-	TGCGCCAGCAGCCAAGATTGGGGACGGGAATACAATGAGCAGTTCTTC	CASSQDWGREYNEQFF
TRBV19	-	TRBJ1-5	TRBD1	TGTGCCAGTAGTACGACCGGACCCGGGGACAGAAATCAGCCCCAGCATTTT	CASSTTGPGDRNQPQHF
TRBV28	-	TRBJ2-7	-	TGTGCCAGCAGTGCACAGGGGACTCCGAGCTACGAGCAGTACTTC	CASSAQGTPSYEQYF
TRBV6-4	many	TRBJ2-7	-	TGTGCCAGCAGCCTTCAGGGCCACTCCTACGAGCAGTACTTC	CASSLQGHSYEQYF
TRBV4-2	few	TRBJ2-7	TRBD1	TGTGCCAGCAGCCAGCGGCAACAGGGGCGAAGCGCGACCTACGAGCAGTACTTC	CASSQRQQGRSATYEQYF
TRBV25-1	-	TRBJ2-2	TRBD2	TGTGCCAGCAGTGAATACAGCGGGAAGTTCACCGGGGAGCTGTTTTTT	CASSEYSGKFTGELFF